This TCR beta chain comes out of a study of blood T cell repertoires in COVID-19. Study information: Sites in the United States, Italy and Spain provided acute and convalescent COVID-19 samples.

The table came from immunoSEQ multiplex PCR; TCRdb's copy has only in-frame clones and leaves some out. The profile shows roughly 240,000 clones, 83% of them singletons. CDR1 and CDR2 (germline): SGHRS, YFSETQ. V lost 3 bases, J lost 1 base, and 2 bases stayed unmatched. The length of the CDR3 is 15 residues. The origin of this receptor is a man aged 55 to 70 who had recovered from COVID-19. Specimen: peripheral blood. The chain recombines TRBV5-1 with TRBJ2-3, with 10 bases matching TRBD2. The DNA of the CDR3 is TGCGCCAGCAGCTCAGGACTAGCGGGCACAGATACGCAGTATTTT. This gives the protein CASSSGLAGTDTQYF.